This TCR beta chain is drawn from a study of blood T cell repertoires in COVID-19 (dated by TCRdb to 2018 to 2020). Broadly, across the study: Samples covering the acute and convalescent phases of COVID-19 were provided by collaborators in the United States, Italy and Spain. The prospective study material was composed of cDNA or gDNA derived from T cells, B-cell-depleted T cells, or PBMCs. Deeply sampled blood TCRbeta repertoires from subjects exposed to, actively infected with, or recovered from COVID-19 were included in the dataset. The repertoires were made available in a free public database intended to serve as a resource for research on the immune response to SARS-CoV-2. The samples were drawn from the first 160 participants of the ongoing ImmuneRACE study and from 1,254 subjects provided by 6 global collaborators. A de-identified subject ID, COVID-19 status, age in years and sex were almost always included in the sample metadata. HLA class I and class II types, where available, came from metadata supplied by the sample provider rather than from assay-based typing. The study at large found these results: The quantity of clinical and demographic metadata differed by source and by participant and was supplied without curation.

Concerning this clone itself: Its antigen remains unidentified. Within one base of it there is no much larger clone, and no base qualities were kept.

Its CDR3 holds 17 amino acids, cysteine through phenylalanine. The read is trimmed to its CDR3 DNA, 51 bases read in frame from base 1. Looking up the germline V gene yields CDR1 SNHLY and CDR2 FYNNEI. A distance of 13 bases separates the germline ends of V and J, which lose 1 base and 0 bases respectively. The collaborating institutions used their own protocols to collect whole blood in K2EDTA tubes. For TCRbeta analysis, collaborator samples were shipped as frozen whole blood, as isolated PBMCs, or as DNA extracted from either sample type. TCRbeta CDR3 regions were amplified from genomic DNA using the immunoSEQ Assay, a bias-controlled multiplex PCR. In the source study's methods: The number of nucleated cells in each sample was estimated from the amplification of reference gene primers within the assay. To quantify the absolute abundance of each unique TCRbeta CDR3 rearrangement, sequence reads were collapsed and filtered. For each sample, productive Simpson clonality was calculated by taking the square root of Simpson's diversity index across productive rearrangements. TCRdb took this table from immuneACCESS and kept in-frame rearrangements with V and J called. Such tables lack part of the clones; where checked against another copy, unresolved V genes explain under half of the gap, and the rest is unexplained. The V and J calls and the clone size are those of that table, but D and trimming were determined from the DNA. Within this sample are tens of thousands of clones, with 90% of them counted one time only. The ten largest clones represent about 17% of the sample.

This receptor chain uses TRBV2 and TRBJ1-3, with the D gene uncertain. The specimen sequenced was peripheral blood. The TCR was taken from a man older than 75 with acute or convalescent COVID-19. The sequence in DNA is TGTGCCAGCAGTGAAGGGGGAGGTCGTGGCTCTGGAAACACCATATATTTT. Translated, this gives CASSEGGGRGSGNTIYF.